This T cell receptor (beta chain) stems from a study of T-cell reconstitution after alpha-beta-depleted transplantation in children. Study conclusions and caveats: Reported findings indicate that, about two months after transplant, alpha-beta T cells came from several hundred expanded clones, which were derived from non-depleted graft cells.

To note about this clonotype: Antigen: not known.

V was cut by 1 base and J by 2 bases, with 12 bases left in between. CDR1 KGHDR and CDR2 SFDVKD come from the germline V gene. This CDR3 is built from 16 residues. Preparation of the TCRbeta library involved a method that used unique molecular identifiers. MiXCR was run by TCRdb on the PCR reads, yielding one entry per CDR3 protein. The profile covers 700,000 to 950,000 distinct CDR3 sequences, with around 15% appearing a single time and around 5.3% taken by the ten largest. The sequence came from a male patient between 5 and 17 years old who had a stem cell transplant for acute lymphoblastic leukemia, so the T cells may come from the graft donor. The source material was PBMCs, mostly from graft donor cells, sampled 360 days after TCRalphabeta/CD19-depleted stem cell transplant. V gene TRBV24-1 combines with J gene TRBJ2-3; D is uncertain. The CDR3 reads CATSDLEAMTTDTQYF. As DNA, the CDR3 is TGTGCCACCAGTGATTTAGAAGCGATGACCACAGATACGCAGTATTTT.